This T cell receptor (beta chain) was retrieved from a study of shared clonotypes between healthy human individuals (dated by TCRdb to the early 2020s). Regarding the complete study: A couple of women and three men aged 18 to 49 years were included in the cohort. For each donor, CD4 naive and CD4 memory were each given three plates, CD8 naive was given two plates, and CD8 memory was given one plate. The study deeply sequenced blood TCR repertoires of about 5 healthy adults to estimate repertoire size and the extent of clonotype sharing between individuals. Libraries were prepared and TCR repertoires were sequenced by different laboratories using diverse techniques, in order to increase sequencing depth and limit assay-specific biases. Leukapheresis yielded between about 0.9 and 8.9 billion PBMCs per donor. The investigation overall reported the following: Only blood was sampled, and tissue TCR repertoires likely differ from those in blood. Rarefaction of sorted-subset datasets indicated incomplete sequencing despite the large sequencing depth. Clonotypes shared by all four sorted-subset donors showed higher generation probabilities than non-shared clonotypes. The small number of donors limited the genetic and exposure-history diversity represented. Pairwise subsampling led to the expectation that sequencing depth would affect the degree of clonotype sharing among donors. Estimated clonotype richness was generally larger for naive than for memory subsets. About 5% of naive CD4, around 4% of naive CD8, 2% to 2.5% of memory CD4, and about 0.4% of memory CD8 clonotypes were shared across four donors.

About this clone itself: Its antigen target is currently unknown. Base qualities are not at hand, and no much larger clone is one base apart. The sample carries other DNA sequences with the same CDR3.

TCR CDR3 regions were amplified from genomic DNA by multiplex PCR using the deep immunoSEQ assay. Extracted genomic DNA from each cell subset was distributed evenly across all wells of several immunoSEQ 96-well plates, and each plate was treated as a replicate. For sorted subsets, 150 to 250 ng genomic DNA, equal to approximately 30,000 T cell genomes, was loaded into each replicate PCR. Purified libraries were measured with a Qubit 3.0 fluorometer, size-checked on a Bioanalyzer 2100, and measured again with the KAPA Library Quantification kit. Each immunoSEQ 96-well plate was sequenced on its own single-read 150-cycle Illumina NextSeq 550 flow cell. Turning to the authors' computational methods: Because the immunoSEQ output included only junctional sequences and no quality scores, the filtering could not be the same as the filtering used for full-length reads. Sequences were annotated with PyIR, a Python wrapper for IgBLAST v1.9, and V/J genes and CDR3 were assigned using IMGT germline references. Reads with weak V/J assignments (E-value above 1e-6), missing CDR3, stop codons, out-of-frame junctions, or ambiguous translated residues were removed. V3J clonotypes were defined as sequences sharing the same inferred V gene, J gene, and CDR3 amino acid sequence. To compute the percentage overlap between repertoires, the number of shared unique clonotypes was divided by the size of the smaller repertoire. RTK rarefaction, the Chao1 estimator, and Recon v2.1 estimates of unobserved clonotypes were used to assess repertoire richness. Generation probabilities were computed with OLGA for all TCRbeta clonotypes obtained by the gDNA method from a few donors. TCRdb mirrors the immuneACCESS table, restricted to in-frame sequences. Some clones are absent from its copies; in checked studies, under half trace to an unresolved V gene, and the reason for the others is unknown. That table supplies the V and J calls and clone size; D and trimming were determined from the DNA. The sample records more than 850,000 clones, 75% to 80% of which are singletons. Together, the top ten hold more than 0.45% of the sample.

Donors were healthy HIV-negative adults with no recently reported acute infections or vaccinations. All donors were Caucasian adults living in Nashville, Tennessee, USA. CD4+ T cells were enriched by magnetic negative selection, after which naive cells were positively selected on CD45RA and the negative fraction was taken as the memory subset. Blood was collected by leukapheresis, and PBMCs were isolated by Ficoll-Histopaque density gradient centrifugation and then cryopreserved in liquid nitrogen vapor phase. Analytical flow cytometry was used to check the purity and quantity of each magnetically sorted T cell population. From each sorted fraction, genomic DNA was isolated and quantified by UV absorbance on a Nanodrop 2000c. V is cut by 2 bases and J by 1 base, and the space between the germline ends is 9 bases. From the cysteine up to the phenylalanine, the CDR3 has a length of 14 residues. Only the CDR3 DNA stays, 42 bases, in frame from base 1. Looking up the germline V gene yields CDR1 KGHSH and CDR2 LQKENI.

The chain uses TRBV18 and TRBJ2-7, with TRBD1 tentatively as D gene (5 bases match). This receptor was identified in a man aged 18 to 35 in good health. Some clones in this sample may be carry-over from other donors' samples. Sequenced input: memory CD4+ T cells from PBMCs. Reading the label with the study, this specimen's cell subset or site is: CD45RA-negative fraction. DNA sequence: TGTGCCAGCTCACCAGGTAGACAGTCCTACGAGCAGTACTTC. This sequence encodes CASSPGRQSYEQYF.